Below, 11 T cell receptor beta chains from the same sample are listed, as sequenced in a study of T cells after yellow fever vaccination. Each CDR3 protein gets one entry after TCRdb re-called the 5' RACE reads with MiXCR. The sample has about 330,000 distinct CDR3 sequences, 8.1% seen once. The material sequenced was PBMCs, taken 35 to 50 days after the first yellow fever vaccination. These receptors were obtained from a man between 18 and 35 years old who received the YFV17D yellow fever vaccine.

The V gene is TRBV5-1, the J gene TRBJ2-1; D might be TRBD1 or TRBD2, each matching 5 bases. Deletions cut 4 bases from V and 0 bases from J, with 14 bases between. CDR3 length equals 16 residues. In germline, CDR1 is SGHRS, CDR2 YFSETQ. The CDR3 spells CASSPYPGSSYNEQFF. The CDR3 DNA follows: TGCGCCAGCAGCCCCTATCCAGGGAGCTCCTACAATGAGCAGTTCTTC. Supplemented by reference TRBV5-1 and TRBJ2-1, the full variable domain reads KAGVTQTPRYLIKTRGQQVTLSCSPISGHRSVSWYQQTPGQGLQFLFEYFSETQRNKGNFPGRFSGRQFSNSRSEMNVSTLELGDSALYLCASSPYPGSSYNEQFFGPGTRLTVL.

The J gene is TRBJ2-7, the V gene TRBV23-1, with D possibly matching TRBD2 (6 bases). TRBV23-1 is annotated as an ORF whose role is uncertain. The CDR3 is made up of 14 amino acids. V gave up 2 bases and J gave up 2 bases, with 10 bases separating them. Written as DNA, the CDR3 is TGCGCCAGCAGTCAACGGGGGTGGGCCTACGAGCAGTACGTC. This encodes CASSQRGWAYEQYV.

The sample holds a few counts of this clonotype. The gene calls are TRBV5-1 and TRBJ2-7, with D possibly being TRBD2 (5 bases). Germline CDR1 reads SGHRS; CDR2 reads YFSETQ. There are 14 residues in the CDR3. The germline V and J ends were trimmed by 2 bases and 2 bases, with 11 bases remaining between them. The CDR3 region has the DNA TGCGCCAGCAGCTTCGGGTACGGGGCCTACGAGCAGTACGTC. Its protein is CASSFGYGAYEQYV.

This clonotype was observed at least ten times. The chain has TRBV12-3 or TRBV12-4 and TRBJ2-1; D gene ambiguous. V was clipped by 7 bases and J by 10 bases, with 14 bases between them. The CDR3 totals 12 residues. The DNA of the CDR3 is TGTGCCAGCACCCAAGGTGGCAGAGAGCAGTTCTTC. This codes for CASTQGGREQFF.

J is TRBJ1-5 and V is TRBV12-3 or TRBV12-4; D perhaps matches TRBD1 (5 bases). The CDR3 has 15 residues. Deletions cut 5 bases from V and 6 bases from J, with 17 bases between. CDR3 DNA sequence: TGTGCCAGCAGTCTCGGTGGGGGAATGGCTCAGCCCCAGCATTTT. Amino acids: CASSLGGGMAQPQHF.

This clonotype has just a few counts. The V gene is TRBV30, the J gene TRBJ2-7; D may match TRBD1 or TRBD2 (5 bases each). Trimming took 4 bases from V and 2 from J, leaving 12 bases between them. The germline gives CDR1 GTSNPN, CDR2 SVGIG (reference sequence). The CDR3 has 13 amino acids. The CDR3 sequence is CAWTGTGTYEQYF. The CDR3 DNA reads as TGTGCCTGGACCGGGACGGGAACCTACGAGCAGTACTTC.

This clonotype occurred a few times. The chain has TRBV9 and TRBJ2-1, with TRBD2 matching over 14 bases. CDR1 and CDR2 (germline): SGDLS, YYNGEE. CDR3 length: 17 residues. After removal of 6 bases from V and 6 bases from J, the junction contained 11 bases not matched to a gene. DNA of the CDR3: TGTGCCAGCACCCAGCAGGGCGGGACTAGCGGGGGCAATGAGCAGTTCTTC. Protein: CASTQQGGTSGGNEQFF. Looking up the rest from reference TRBV9 and TRBJ2-1 gives the full variable domain: DSGVTQTPKHLITATGQRVTLRCSPRSGDLSVYWYQQSLDQGLQFLIQYYNGEERAKGNILERFSAQQFPDLHSELNLSSLELGDSALYFCASTQQGGTSGGNEQFFGPGTRLTVL.

In its sample, this clonotype was seen a few times. This chain connects TRBV6-1 to TRBJ1-3, with D perhaps matching TRBD1 (5 bases). V lost 3 bases, J lost 4 bases, and 10 bases lay in between. This CDR3 region has 14 residues. CDR1 MNHNS and CDR2 SASEGT come from the germline V gene. This CDR3 reads CASSDRGDGNTIYF. DNA for the CDR3: TGTGCCAGCAGTGACCGGGGGGACGGAAACACCATATATTTT.

This clonotype was counted a few times. The chain combines TRBV21-1 with TRBJ2-7; TRBD2 is taken as the D call from the table, unchecked against the DNA. TRBV21-1 is designated a pseudogene. The CDR3 runs 10 residues. The CDR3 DNA reads TGTGCCAGCAGGTTACTAGCTGGATACTTC. Translating it yields CASRLLAGYF.

Many counts were recorded for this clonotype. Here the CDR3 DNA reads TGCGCCAGCAGCCAAGATCTTGCCTCTGGGGCCAACGTCCTGACTTTC. Encoded protein: CASSQDLASGANVLTF. The chain combines TRBV4-1 with TRBJ2-6; D unresolved. Per germline, CDR1 MGHRA and CDR2 YSYEKL. The CDR3 is 16 residues long. Trimming took 0 bases from V and 0 from J, leaving 6 bases between them.

This clonotype has just a few counts. This chain links TRBV12-5 with TRBJ2-6; 8 nucleotides align to TRBD1. Germline lookup yields CDR1 LGHNT and CDR2 FRNRAP. The length of the CDR3 is 17 residues. With 2 bases clipped from V and 1 base from J, the junction kept 4 bases outside the gene matches. CDR3: CASGLTGGRSGANVLTF. CDR3 DNA sequence: TGTGCTAGTGGTTTGACAGGGGGAAGGTCTGGGGCCAACGTCCTGACTTTC.